This T cell receptor (beta chain) is from a study of T cell responses to AZD1222 COVID-19 vaccine. J lost 12 bases, V lost 1 base, and 9 bases had no gene match. Germline V gives CDR1 SGHAT, CDR2 FQNNGV. The CDR3 length is 13 residues. About this clone: As yet, its antigen is unknown.

Profiled with immunoSEQ multiplex PCR; TCRdb holds only in-frame clones, not every one. The table includes about 120,000 clones, over 75% detected once. Notes on the study in general: Dominant CD4 TCR responses targeted spike regions 160-218 and 743-854. Repertoires were obtained solely post-peak T cell response.

The source was peripheral blood, collected on day 0 of AZD1222 vaccination. The rearrangement joins TRBV11-2 to TRBJ2-7, with TRBD1 identical over 7 bases. The TCR originated in an adult in good health. The CDR3 nucleotides read TGTGCCAGCAGCTTAGTAGAGGGGGCGGAAGCGTACTTC. Amino acids: CASSLVEGAEAYF.